This T cell receptor (beta chain) is from a study of T cells in Graves' hyperthyroidism and ophthalmopathy (dated by TCRdb to the late 2010s). For the study in its entirety: Peripheral blood samples were taken at initial diagnosis, before any treatment was given. TCR V-J signatures able to tell the groups apart were searched for in a discovery cohort of 100 or so patients, of whom more than 40 had Graves' ophthalmopathy and roughly 59 had stable Graves' hyperthyroidism. An independent validation cohort of fewer than 20 hyperthyroidism patients and about 15 patients who later progressed to ophthalmopathy tested prospective prediction of ophthalmopathy. The 95 to 100 discovery patients were randomly divided into training and test sets at a 7:3 ratio. In addition, the study compared T-cell repertoires in thyroid tissue and in blood from roughly six Graves' hyperthyroidism patients. Following sampling, methimazole starting at 30 mg daily was given to hyperthyroidism patients, and high-dose intravenous methylprednisolone was given to ophthalmopathy patients. The paper describes TCR Vbeta CDR3 sequencing of 120 to 150 peripheral blood samples, made up of about 40 ophthalmopathy patients, around 78 hyperthyroidism patients and roughly 17 progressor patients.

Per the germline V gene, SQVTM is the CDR1 and ANQGSEA is the CDR2. The CDR3 goes from the cysteine to the phenylalanine over 11 residues. Of the read, only the CDR3 DNA is kept; its 33 bases are in frame from base 1. Clipping removes 5 bases from V and 7 bases from J, with 1 as the unmatched junction base count. Worth noting for this clonotype: The antigen this receptor binds is unknown. Base quality data are lacking; no much larger clone is found one base away.

In the ophthalmopathy patients, disease was moderately to severely active, with a Clinical Activity Score of 3 or more, a NOSPECS grade of 4 or more, and a duration of less than 3 months. The study excluded patients with uncontrolled infections, other autoimmune diseases, pregnancy or lactation. Diagnoses were established on the basis of clinical symptoms, serum thyroxine and TRAb, thyroid ultrasound, and orbital computed tomography. Ficoll-Paque density gradient centrifugation was used to isolate PBMCs from 10 ml of fresh peripheral blood. Total RNA was extracted with Trizol reagent, and quality was checked on an Agilent 2100 Bioanalyzer. Overall study results and their limits: In validation, progression to ophthalmopathy was predicted by the model with almost 71% sensitivity and 72.22% specificity, a median of roughly six months before onset. Most expanded thyroid clonotypes (frequency above 0.001) were also detected in blood, suggesting blood repertoires may reflect thyroid immune responses. In cross-validation, a model built on a 13 V-J signature told ophthalmopathy apart from stable hyperthyroidism with under 90% sensitivity and approximately 81% specificity, and in testing the same model reached 80%/75%. No statistical method was used to set the sample size in advance, and investigators knew the group allocation.

The TCR beta CDR3 regions were amplified from the RNA transcripts. The first round of RT-PCR for the TCR CDR3 was performed with the HTBI primer set and the Qiagen OneStep RT-PCR kit. Libraries were constructed in a second round of multiplex PCR, after which size selection and purification were performed. Paired-end sequencing of the libraries was performed with 100 bp reads on an Illumina HiSeq2000. On the study's bioinformatics: SOAPnuke was used to process the raw data, with reads discarded if the reads contained adapters or uncalled bases, had a mean Phred below 15, or lacked an exact constant-primer or identifier match. COPE v1.2.5 was used to merge high-quality paired reads, and clonotypes were defined as unique nucleotide sequences. MiTCR v1.1 was used to align the clonotypes against IMGT TRBV, TRBD and TRBJ reference segments. The analysis included only V-J combinations with a frequency above 0.0001, which together covered roughly 99% of the repertoires. The TCS score was defined as the ratio of F50 (clonal expansion) to E x V (chaos), calculated using BLOSUM62-based TCRdist between CDR3 peptides within each V-J. Welch's t-statistics and random forest reduced just over 500 V-J features to 13, which were used in a naive Bayes classifier (R e1071). TCRdb took the public reads, trimmed them with fastp at Q25, ran MiXCR for clone calling and kept in-frame beta chains. Each CDR3 protein appears once, grouped with its most common genes and DNA. What appears here as the V and J calls and clone size reflects TCRdb's work, not the paper's. The sample contains around 360,000 distinct CDR3 sequences, around 15% of them found a single time. Of the sample, approximately 19% falls within the top ten clones.

The sample taken for sequencing was blood. This chain joins TRBV29-1 to TRBJ2-7; 11 bases in the junction line up with TRBD2. The receptor comes from a woman aged 55-70 years with Graves' ophthalmopathy. DNA sequence: TGCAGCGTTAGACTAGCGGGAGAGCAGTACTTC. Translated, this is CSVRLAGEQYF.